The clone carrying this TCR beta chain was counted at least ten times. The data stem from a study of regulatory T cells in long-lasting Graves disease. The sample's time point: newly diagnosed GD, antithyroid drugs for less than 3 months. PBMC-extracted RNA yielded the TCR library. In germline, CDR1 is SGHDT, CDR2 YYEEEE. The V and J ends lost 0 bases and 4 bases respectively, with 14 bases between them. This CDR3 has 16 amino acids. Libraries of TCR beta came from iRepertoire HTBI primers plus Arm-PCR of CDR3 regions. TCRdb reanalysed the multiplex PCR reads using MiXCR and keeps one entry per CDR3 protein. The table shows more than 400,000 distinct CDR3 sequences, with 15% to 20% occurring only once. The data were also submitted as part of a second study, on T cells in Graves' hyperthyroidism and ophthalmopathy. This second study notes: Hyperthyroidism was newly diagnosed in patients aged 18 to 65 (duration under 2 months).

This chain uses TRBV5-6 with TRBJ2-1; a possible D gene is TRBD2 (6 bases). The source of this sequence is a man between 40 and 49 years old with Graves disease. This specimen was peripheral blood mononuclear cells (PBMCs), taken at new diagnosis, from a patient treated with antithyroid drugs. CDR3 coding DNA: TGTGCCAGCAGCTTGGGCGCCGCGGGAAGATACAATGAGCAGTTCTTC. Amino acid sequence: CASSLGAAGRYNEQFF.